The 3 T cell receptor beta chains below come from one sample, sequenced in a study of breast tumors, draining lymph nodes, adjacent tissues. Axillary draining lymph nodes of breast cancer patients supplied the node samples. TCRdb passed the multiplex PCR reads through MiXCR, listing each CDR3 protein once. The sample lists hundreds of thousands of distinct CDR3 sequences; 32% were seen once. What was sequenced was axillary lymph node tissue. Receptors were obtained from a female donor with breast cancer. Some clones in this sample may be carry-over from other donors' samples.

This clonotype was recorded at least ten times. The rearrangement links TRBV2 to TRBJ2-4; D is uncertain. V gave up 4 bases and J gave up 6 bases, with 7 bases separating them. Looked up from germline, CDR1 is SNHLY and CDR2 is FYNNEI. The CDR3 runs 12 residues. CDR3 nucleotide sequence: TGTGCCAGCAGTGTGGTGGGAAACATTCAGTACTTC. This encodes CASSVVGNIQYF.

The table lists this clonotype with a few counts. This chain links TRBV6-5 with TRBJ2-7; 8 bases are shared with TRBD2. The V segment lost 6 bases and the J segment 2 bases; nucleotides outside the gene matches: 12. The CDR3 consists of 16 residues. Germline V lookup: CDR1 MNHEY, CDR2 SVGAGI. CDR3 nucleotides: TGTGCCAGCAGGCCGAGCGGGAGTGGAGGCACCTACGAGCAGTACTTC. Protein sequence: CASRPSGSGGTYEQYF.

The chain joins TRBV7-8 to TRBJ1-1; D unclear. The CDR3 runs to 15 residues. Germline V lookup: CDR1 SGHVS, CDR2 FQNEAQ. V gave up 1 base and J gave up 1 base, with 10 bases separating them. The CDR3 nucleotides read TGTGCCAGCAGCTTAGGGTCTGCGACGAACACTGAAGCTTTCTTT. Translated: CASSLGSATNTEAFF. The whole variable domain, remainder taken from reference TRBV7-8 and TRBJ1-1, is GAGVSQSPRYKVAKRGQDVALRCDPISGHVSLFWYQQALGQGPEFLTYFQNEAQLDKSGLPSDRFFAERPEGSVSTLKIQRTQQEDSAVYLCASSLGSATNTEAFFGQGTRLTVV.